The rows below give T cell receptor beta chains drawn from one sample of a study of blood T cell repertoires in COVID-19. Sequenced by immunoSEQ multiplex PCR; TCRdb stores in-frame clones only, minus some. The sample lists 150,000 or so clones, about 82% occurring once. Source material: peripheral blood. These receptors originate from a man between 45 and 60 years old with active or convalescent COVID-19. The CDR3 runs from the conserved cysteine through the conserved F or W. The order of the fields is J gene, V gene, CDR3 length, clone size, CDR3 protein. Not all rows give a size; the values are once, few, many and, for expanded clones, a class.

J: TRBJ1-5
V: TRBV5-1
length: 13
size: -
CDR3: CASSWDTNGPQHF

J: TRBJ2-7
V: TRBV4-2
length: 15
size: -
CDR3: CASSQYTGTNYEQYF

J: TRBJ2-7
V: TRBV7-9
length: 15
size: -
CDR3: CASSLVGTGTYEQYF

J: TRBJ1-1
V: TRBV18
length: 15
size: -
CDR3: CASSPSRGRSTEAFF

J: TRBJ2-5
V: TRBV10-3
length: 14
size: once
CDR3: CAISGTSGQETQYF

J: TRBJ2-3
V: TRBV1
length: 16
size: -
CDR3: CTSSHGTSGDTDTQYF

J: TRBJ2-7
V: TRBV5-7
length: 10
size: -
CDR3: CASRVFEQYF

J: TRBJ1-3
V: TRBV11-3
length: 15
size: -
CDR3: CASSLTGTEGNTIYF

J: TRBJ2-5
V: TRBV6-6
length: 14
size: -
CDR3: CASSYGGRGETQYF

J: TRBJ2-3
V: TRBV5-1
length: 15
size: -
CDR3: CASSLAAGAMDTQYF

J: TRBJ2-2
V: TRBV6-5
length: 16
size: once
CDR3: CASSWGQAANTGELFF

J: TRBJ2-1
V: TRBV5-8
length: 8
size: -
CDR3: CAGPEQFF

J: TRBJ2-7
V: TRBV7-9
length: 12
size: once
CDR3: CASSNQGGEQYF

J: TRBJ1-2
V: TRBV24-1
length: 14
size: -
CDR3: CATSDERTANGYTF

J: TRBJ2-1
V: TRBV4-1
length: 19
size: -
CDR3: CASSQAFLRLAESYNEQFF

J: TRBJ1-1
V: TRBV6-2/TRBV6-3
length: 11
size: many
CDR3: CASSYSTEAFF

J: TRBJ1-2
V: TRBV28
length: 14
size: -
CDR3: CASSQQGLVYGYTF

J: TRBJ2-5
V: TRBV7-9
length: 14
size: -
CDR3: CASSTRGGLETQYF

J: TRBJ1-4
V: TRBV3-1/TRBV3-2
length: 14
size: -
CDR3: CASSQYREQVKLFF

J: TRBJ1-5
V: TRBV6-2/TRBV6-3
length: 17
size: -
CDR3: CASSYPLQGVRNQPQHF

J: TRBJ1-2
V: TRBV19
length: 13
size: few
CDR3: CASSPRQGIGYTF

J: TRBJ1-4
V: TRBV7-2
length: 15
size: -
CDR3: CASSLGAGLHEKLFF

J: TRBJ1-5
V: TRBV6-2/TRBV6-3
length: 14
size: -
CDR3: CASSYPDRAQPQHF

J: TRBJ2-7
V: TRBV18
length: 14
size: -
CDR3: CASSPPGQGPEQYF

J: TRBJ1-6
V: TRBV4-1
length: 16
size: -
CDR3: CASSHRDRGKESPLHF

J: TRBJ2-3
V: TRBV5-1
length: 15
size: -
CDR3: CASIVGQGDTDTQYF

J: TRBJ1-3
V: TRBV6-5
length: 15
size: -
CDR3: CASSYNSLSGNTIYF

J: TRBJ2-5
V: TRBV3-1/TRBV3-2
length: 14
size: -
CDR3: CASSTPGARETQYF

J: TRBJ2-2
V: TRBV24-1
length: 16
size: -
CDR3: CATSDNRGLSTGELFF

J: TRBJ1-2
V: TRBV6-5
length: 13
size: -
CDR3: CASSTGQFYGYTF

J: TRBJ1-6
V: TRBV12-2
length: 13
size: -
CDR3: CASRLGQGISLHF

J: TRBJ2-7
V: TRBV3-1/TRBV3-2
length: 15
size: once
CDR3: CASSQLPFRESEQYF

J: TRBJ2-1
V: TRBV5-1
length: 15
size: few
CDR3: CASSLRLAGVNEQFF

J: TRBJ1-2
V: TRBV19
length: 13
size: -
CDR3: CASSDRGTYGYTF

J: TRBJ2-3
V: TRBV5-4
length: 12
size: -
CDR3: CASSTPGDTQYF

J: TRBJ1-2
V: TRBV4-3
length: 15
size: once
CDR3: CASSQEPGGDYGYTF

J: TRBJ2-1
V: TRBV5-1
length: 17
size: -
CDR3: CASSLQPGTGGANEQFF

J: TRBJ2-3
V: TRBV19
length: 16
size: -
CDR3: CASSILGTGGPDTQYF

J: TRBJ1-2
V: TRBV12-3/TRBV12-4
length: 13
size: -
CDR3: CASGALANYGYTF

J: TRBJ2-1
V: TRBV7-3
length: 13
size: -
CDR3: CASSPSQNNEQFF

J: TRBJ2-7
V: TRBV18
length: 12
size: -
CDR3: CASSLGGYEQYF

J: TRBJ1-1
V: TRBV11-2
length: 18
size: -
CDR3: CASSSYKGDRGTVREAFF

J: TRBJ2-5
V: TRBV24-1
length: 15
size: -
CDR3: CATSDPGTTKETQYF

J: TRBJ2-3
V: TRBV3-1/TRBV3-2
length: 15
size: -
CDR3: CASSRVTSGTDTQYF

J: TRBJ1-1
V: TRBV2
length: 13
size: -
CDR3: CASRNRGITEAFF

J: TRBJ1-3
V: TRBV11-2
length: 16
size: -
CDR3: CASSFDSGGSGNTIYF